Listed below are T cell receptor beta chains from one sample, sequenced in a study of OX40 agonist ivuxolimab in advanced cancers. Assay used: immunoSEQ multiplex PCR; TCRdb lists only in-frame clones, some missing. The data hold 35,000 to 50,000 clones, with 75% to 90% observed a single time. The sequenced sample was CD4+ or CD8+ T cells sorted from blood, obtained in a trial of the OX40 agonist ivuxolimab. The receptor source for this set is an adult with an advanced solid tumor such as melanoma, head and neck, liver or kidney cancer. Both conserved end residues are part of each CDR3. The order of the fields is clone size, D gene, V gene, J gene, CDR3 protein, CDR3 DNA. D genes are given only for firm matches. The size of a clone is reported for some rows only, either as once, few or many, or as a class for expanded clones.

size: NA; D: TRBD2; V: TRBV5-1; J: TRBJ2-7; CDR3: CASSLLPHPSGSAYEQYF; DNA: TGCGCCAGCAGCTTGCTTCCTCACCCTAGCGGGAGTGCCTACGAGCAGTACTTC
size: NA; D: TRBD2; V: TRBV2; J: TRBJ2-7; CDR3: CASTGGLTYEQYF; DNA: TGTGCCAGCACGGGGGGGCTAACCTACGAGCAGTACTTC
size: NA; D: TRBD1; V: TRBV4-1; J: TRBJ1-4; CDR3: CASRHQGANEKLFF; DNA: TGCGCCAGCAGGCACCAGGGGGCAAATGAAAAACTGTTTTTT
size: NA; D: NA; V: TRBV2; J: TRBJ1-1; CDR3: CASMTGRGNTEAFF; DNA: TGTGCCAGCATGACCGGCAGGGGAAACACTGAAGCTTTCTTT
size: few; D: TRBD2; V: TRBV6-1; J: TRBJ2-7; CDR3: CASKEGEGTSYEQYF; DNA: TGTGCCAGCAAGGAAGGGGAGGGGACCTCCTACGAGCAGTACTTC
size: NA; D: NA; V: TRBV10-3; J: TRBJ2-5; CDR3: CATTSELQETQYF; DNA: TGTGCCACCACTTCGGAGCTCCAAGAGACCCAGTACTTC
size: NA; D: NA; V: TRBV6-1; J: TRBJ1-5; CDR3: CASSEAWGDAGNQPQHF; DNA: TGTGCCAGCAGTGAAGCCTGGGGGGACGCGGGCAATCAGCCCCAGCATTTT
size: few; D: TRBD1; V: TRBV9; J: TRBJ1-2; CDR3: CASSTSGAGQGAVGYTF; DNA: TGTGCCAGCAGCACCTCAGGAGCAGGACAGGGGGCTGTTGGCTACACCTTC
size: NA; D: TRBD1; V: TRBV5-4; J: TRBJ1-1; CDR3: CASSWDSTEAFF; DNA: TGTGCCAGCAGCTGGGACAGCACTGAAGCTTTCTTT
size: NA; D: TRBD1; V: TRBV18; J: TRBJ2-7; CDR3: CASSQTGTVAYEQYF; DNA: TGTGCCAGCTCGCAGACCGGGACAGTAGCGTACGAGCAGTACTTC
size: NA; D: NA; V: TRBV19; J: TRBJ1-2; CDR3: CASSMDGGDSSYGYTF; DNA: TGTGCCAGTAGTATGGATGGAGGGGATAGTAGCTATGGCTACACCTTC
size: NA; D: TRBD1; V: TRBV7-9; J: TRBJ2-1; CDR3: CASSIGTGDTEQFF; DNA: TGTGCCAGCAGCATTGGAACAGGGGATACTGAGCAGTTCTTC
size: few; D: NA; V: TRBV7-2; J: TRBJ1-2; CDR3: CASSLAPLRGGYGYTF; DNA: TGTGCCAGCAGCTTAGCACCCCTCAGAGGAGGCTATGGCTACACCTTC
size: few; D: NA; V: TRBV29-1; J: TRBJ1-2; CDR3: CSVEGAGRYGYTF; DNA: TGCAGCGTTGAAGGGGCAGGGCGATATGGCTACACCTTC
size: NA; D: TRBD2; V: TRBV29-1; J: TRBJ2-7; CDR3: CSVVGGSSYEQYF; DNA: TGCAGCGTTGTGGGCGGGAGTTCCTACGAGCAGTACTTC
size: NA; D: NA; V: TRBV19; J: TRBJ2-3; CDR3: CASSISLPDTQYF; DNA: TGTGCCAGTAGTATCAGCTTGCCAGATACGCAGTATTTT
size: once; D: TRBD2; V: TRBV5-4; J: TRBJ2-3; CDR3: CASSPGYMAGGSTDTQYF; DNA: TGTGCCAGCAGCCCCGGGTACATGGCGGGAGGGAGCACAGATACGCAGTATTTT
size: few; D: NA; V: TRBV27; J: TRBJ2-3; CDR3: CASSLGWLGTQYF; DNA: TGTGCCAGCAGTTTAGGGTGGCTCGGTACGCAGTATTTT